This entry is about one TCR beta chain. The sample originates from a study of CD8+CD57+ T cells in acquired aplastic anemia. The V end was cut by 1 base, the J end by 4 bases, with 14 bases between. Looked up from germline, CDR1 is SEHNR and CDR2 is FQNEAQ (reference sequence). The CDR3 is 16 residues long. TCR beta VDJ and CDR3 profiling used genomic DNA as template. TCRdb redid the calling of the reads with MiXCR, one entry per CDR3 protein. The table shows under 350,000 distinct CDR3 sequences, with about 56% occurring only once. The sequence was collected from a human donor with severe aplastic anemia or a healthy control (not recorded which). This chain uses TRBV7-9 with TRBJ2-1, with unresolved D. Sequencing used sorted CD4+, CD8+, or CD8+CD57+ T cells (not recorded which) from PBMCs. CDR3 sequence reads: CASSLGADLQYNEQFF. CDR3 in DNA: TGTGCCAGCAGCTTAGGGGCAGATCTTCAGTACAATGAGCAGTTCTTC.